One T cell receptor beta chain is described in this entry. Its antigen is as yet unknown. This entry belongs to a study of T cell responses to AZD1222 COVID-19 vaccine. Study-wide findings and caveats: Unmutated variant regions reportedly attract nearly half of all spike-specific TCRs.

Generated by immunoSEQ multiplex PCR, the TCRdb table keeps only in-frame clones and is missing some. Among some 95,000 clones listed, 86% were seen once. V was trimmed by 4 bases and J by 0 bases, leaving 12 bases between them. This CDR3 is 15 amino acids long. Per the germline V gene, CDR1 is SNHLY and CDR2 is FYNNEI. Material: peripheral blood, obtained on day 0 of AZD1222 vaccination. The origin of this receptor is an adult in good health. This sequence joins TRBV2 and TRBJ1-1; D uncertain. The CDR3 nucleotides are TGTGCCAGCAGTGGGGGAGGCACCATGAACACTGAAGCTTTCTTT. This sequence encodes CASSGGGTMNTEAFF.